Listed below are T cell receptor beta chains from one sample, sequenced in a study of T cell changes during pregnancy in multiple sclerosis. The data were produced by immunoSEQ multiplex PCR, yet TCRdb's version contains in-frame clones alone and is incomplete. The sample carries tens of thousands of clones, around 92% recorded once. The source was CD4+ T cells from peripheral blood mononuclear cells, collected in the third trimester of pregnancy. These receptors came from a female donor with multiple sclerosis, enrolled in a pregnancy study. The CDR3 runs from the conserved cysteine through the conserved F or W. The D gene is left open where the match is weak. The size field is filled for only some rows; it gives once, few, many or a size class.

.	TRBV7-2	few	TRBJ2-7	CASSLSPLASYEQYF	TGTGCCAGCAGCTTATCCCCGCTGGCCTCCTACGAGCAGTACTTC
TRBD2	TRBV5-1	.	TRBJ2-3	CASSLGLAGVKQYF	TGCGCCAGCAGCTTAGGACTAGCGGGAGTGAAGCAGTATTTT
TRBD1	TRBV5-4	once	TRBJ2-4	CASSRDRAIAKNIQYF	TGTGCCAGCAGCCGAGACAGGGCAATAGCCAAAAACATTCAGTACTTC
.	TRBV19	.	TRBJ1-3	CATRTFSGNTIYF	TGTGCCACCAGGACTTTCTCTGGAAACACCATATATTTT
.	TRBV7-9	few	TRBJ1-2	CASSLAGADGYTF	TGTGCCAGCAGCTTAGCAGGAGCAGACGGCTACACCTTC
TRBD1	TRBV7-9	.	TRBJ1-3	CASSFDRGLGNSENTIYF	TGTGCCAGCAGCTTCGACAGGGGGCTTGGAAACTCTGAAAACACCATATATTTT
TRBD1	TRBV6-5	.	TRBJ2-7	CASSAGTGTHEQYF	TGTGCCAGCAGTGCCGGGACAGGAACTCACGAGCAGTACTTC
.	TRBV18	.	TRBJ2-6	CASVQGVSSGANVLTF	TGTGCCAGCGTACAAGGAGTATCCTCTGGGGCCAACGTCCTGACTTTC
.	TRBV4-3	.	TRBJ2-3	CASSQGHLSSTDTQYF	TGCGCCAGCAGTCAGGGACACCTCTCTAGCACAGATACGCAGTATTTT
TRBD2	TRBV7-6	.	TRBJ2-2	CASSLGLAGAMENTGELFF	TGTGCCAGCAGCTTAGGGCTAGCGGGAGCAATGGAGAACACCGGGGAGCTGTTTTTT
TRBD1	TRBV15	.	TRBJ2-7	CATSPFGQGAFEQYF	TGTGCCACCAGCCCCTTTGGACAGGGGGCCTTTGAGCAGTACTTC
.	TRBV5-5	once	TRBJ2-7	CASSWYGYEQYF	TGTGCCAGCAGCTGGTACGGCTACGAGCAGTACTTC
.	TRBV28	.	TRBJ1-1	CASLVGALNTEAFF	TGTGCCAGCCTGGTGGGGGCTCTGAACACTGAAGCTTTCTTT
.	TRBV5-6	.	TRBJ1-1	CASSLTGSNTEAFF	TGTGCCAGCAGCTTAACAGGCTCGAACACTGAAGCTTTCTTT
TRBD2	TRBV18	.	TRBJ2-4	CASSPPSGRIAKNIQYF	TGTGCCAGCTCACCACCCTCCGGGAGGATAGCCAAAAACATTCAGTACTTC
.	TRBV6-6	.	TRBJ2-7	CASSPGIYEQYF	TGTGCCAGCAGTCCCGGGATCTACGAGCAGTACTTC
TRBD2	TRBV4-1	once	TRBJ2-5	CASSQGRAGVETQYF	TGCGCCAGCAGCCAAGGGAGAGCGGGAGTAGAGACCCAGTACTTC
.	TRBV19	.	TRBJ2-5	CASSIVGTGRETQYF	TGTGCCAGTAGTATAGTAGGCACAGGGAGAGAGACCCAGTACTTC
TRBD1	TRBV18	once	TRBJ1-1	CASSPPWDSVTEAFF	TGTGCCAGCTCACCACCCTGGGACAGCGTGACTGAAGCTTTCTTT
TRBD2	TRBV4-2	.	TRBJ2-4	CASSLQLGLAGGGAKNIQYF	TGTGCCAGCAGCTTACAACTGGGACTAGCGGGAGGGGGTGCCAAAAACATTCAGTACTTC
TRBD1	TRBV6-6	.	TRBJ1-1	CASSFTGANTEAFF	TGTGCCAGCAGTTTCACAGGGGCGAACACTGAAGCTTTCTTT
.	TRBV5-1	.	TRBJ1-3	CASSLAGQTSGNTIYF	TGCGCCAGCAGCTTGGCCGGACAGACCTCTGGAAACACCATATATTTT
TRBD2	TRBV4-3	.	TRBJ2-7	CASSQEREYEQYF	TGCGCCAGCAGCCAAGAGCGGGAGTACGAGCAGTACTTC
TRBD1	TRBV5-1	.	TRBJ1-2	CASSLEGTVPPGYTF	TGCGCCAGCAGCCTGGAGGGGACAGTTCCCCCAGGCTACACCTTC
TRBD2	TRBV7-9	.	TRBJ2-1	CATMGLAGYNEQFF	TGTGCCACCATGGGACTAGCGGGATACAATGAGCAGTTCTTC
TRBD1	TRBV29-1	.	TRBJ1-1	CSADRGNTEAFF	TGCAGCGCTGACAGGGGGAACACTGAAGCTTTCTTT
TRBD2	TRBV6-6	.	TRBJ2-1	CAISPSGSNEQFF	TGTGCCATCTCACCTAGCGGGAGCAATGAGCAGTTCTTC
.	TRBV13	few	TRBJ2-5	CASSSYREGETQYF	TGTGCCAGCAGCTCTTACAGGGAAGGGGAGACCCAGTACTTC
.	TRBV9	.	TRBJ2-7	CASSPRQVPYEQYF	TGTGCCAGCAGCCCAAGACAGGTACCCTACGAGCAGTACTTC
TRBD2	TRBV11-3	.	TRBJ2-3	CASSLGLRAGANTDTQYF	TGTGCCAGCAGCTTGGGTTTAAGGGCGGGAGCTAACACAGATACGCAGTATTTT
.	TRBV10-3	.	TRBJ2-3	CAIRRASSTDTQYF	TGTGCCATCAGGCGAGCGTCTTCCACAGATACGCAGTATTTT
TRBD1	TRBV10-3	once	TRBJ1-1	CAISDGMARGVSEAFF	TGTGCCATCAGTGATGGAATGGCCAGGGGGGTCTCTGAAGCTTTCTTT
TRBD1	TRBV13	.	TRBJ2-5	CASSLVSGQQETQYF	TGTGCCAGCAGCTTAGTTTCGGGACAGCAAGAGACCCAGTACTTC
.	TRBV10-3	.	TRBJ2-1	CAIRGADNNEQFF	TGTGCCATCAGAGGGGCGGACAACAATGAGCAGTTCTTC
.	TRBV5-6	.	TRBJ2-5	CASSLGVWLLAQETQYF	TGTGCCAGCAGCTTGGGTGTCTGGTTGCTAGCGCAAGAGACCCAGTACTTC
TRBD2	TRBV27	.	TRBJ2-1	CASSPQGTRSNEQFF	TGTGCCAGCAGTCCCCAGGGGACTAGGAGCAATGAGCAGTTCTTC
.	TRBV28	.	TRBJ1-4	CASSLGGTNEKLFF	TGTGCCAGCAGTTTAGGGGGGACTAATGAAAAACTGTTTTTT
TRBD1	TRBV7-9	.	TRBJ2-2	CASSLGQGHSGELFF	TGTGCCAGCAGCTTAGGACAGGGGCATTCCGGGGAGCTGTTTTTT
.	TRBV19	.	TRBJ1-1	CASKSGTQNTEAFF	TGTGCCAGTAAGAGCGGCACGCAGAACACTGAAGCTTTCTTT
.	TRBV6-5	.	TRBJ1-1	CASSYPGGAFF	TGTGCCAGCAGTTACCCGGGGGGAGCTTTCTTT
.	TRBV14	.	TRBJ2-2	CASSRSLGGTGELFF	TGTGCCAGCAGCCGGTCCCTAGGGGGTACCGGGGAGCTGTTTTTT
.	TRBV29-1	.	TRBJ2-3	CSTTASTDTQYF	TGCAGCACAACCGCTAGCACAGATACGCAGTATTTT
.	TRBV6-1	.	TRBJ1-2	CASTPTNYGYTF	TGTGCCAGTACACCAACTAACTATGGCTACACCTTC
.	TRBV5-1	.	TRBJ2-7	CASSFQDEQYF	TGCGCCAGCAGCTTCCAGGACGAGCAGTACTTC
TRBD2	TRBV29-1	.	TRBJ2-1	CSVPTSGYYNEQFF	TGCAGCGTCCCGACTAGCGGGTACTACAATGAGCAGTTCTTC
.	TRBV11-2	.	TRBJ2-1	CASSSAGSASSYNEQFF	TGTGCCAGCAGCTCCGCCGGGTCCGCGAGCTCCTACAATGAGCAGTTCTTC
.	TRBV6-5	.	TRBJ1-1	CASTDAGHKNTEAFF	TGTGCCAGCACCGACGCGGGGCACAAGAACACTGAAGCTTTCTTT
TRBD1	TRBV27	.	TRBJ2-2	CASSRQGAGTGELFF	TGTGCCAGCAGCAGACAGGGGGCTGGGACCGGGGAGCTGTTTTTT
TRBD1	TRBV27	.	TRBJ1-2	CASSPNRGFYGYTF	TGTGCCAGCAGTCCCAACAGGGGATTCTATGGCTACACCTTC
.	TRBV5-1	.	TRBJ2-4	CASSAPGAASYIQYF	TGCGCCAGCAGCGCCCCAGGGGCGGCGTCATACATTCAGTACTTC